Sequencing of this TCR beta chain was carried out in a study of blood T cell repertoires in COVID-19. Across the whole study: In each case, the material was cDNA or gDNA derived from T cells, B-cell-depleted T cells, or PBMCs.

The V and J ends lost 3 bases and 6 bases respectively, with 10 bases between them. The CDR3 runs to 13 residues. Per the authors' pipeline: For nucleated cells, counts were estimated from reference gene primer amplification. This table comes from immunoSEQ multiplex PCR, and its TCRdb copy is limited to in-frame clones, with some not included. The D gene and trimming were derived from the DNA, and the V and J assignments and clone size from that table. The table lists about 160,000 clones, about nine tenths of them singletons. The receptor was derived from a woman in her sixties who had recovered from COVID-19. Sequencing was performed on peripheral blood. The rearrangement links TRBV12-3 or TRBV12-4 to TRBJ2-3; the D is unclear. The CDR3 sequence is CASSLAGTDTQYF. The CDR3 DNA follows: TGTGCCAGCAGTTTGGCAGGTACCGATACGCAGTATTTT.